Listed below are T cell receptor beta chains from one sample, sequenced in a study of OX40 agonist ivuxolimab in advanced cancers. Repertoires were generated with immunoSEQ multiplex PCR, while TCRdb's copy carries only in-frame clones and drops some. This table has around 66,000 clones, about four fifths appearing once. The sample in question was CD4+ or CD8+ T cells sorted from blood, obtained in a trial of the OX40 agonist ivuxolimab. These receptor sequences come from an adult with an advanced solid tumor such as melanoma, head and neck, liver or kidney cancer. Both conserved end residues are part of each CDR3. D genes are given only for firm matches. Not all rows give a size; the values are once, few, many and, for expanded clones, a class.

TRBJ1-1 TRBV5-6 few - CASSFAPPGGAFF TGTGCCAGCAGCTTCGCCCCCCCCGGGGGAGCTTTCTTT
TRBJ2-2 TRBV9 once - CASSVVGPDTGELFF TGTGCCAGCAGCGTAGTGGGCCCGGACACCGGGGAGCTGTTTTTT
TRBJ1-1 TRBV29-1 - - CSVGDSWNTEAFF TGCAGCGTTGGTGACAGCTGGAACACTGAAGCTTTCTTT
TRBJ1-1 TRBV19 - - CASSAQGQRGTEAFF TGTGCCAGTAGTGCTCAGGGCCAGCGGGGGACTGAAGCTTTCTTT
TRBJ1-3 TRBV7-3 - - CASSPRGPGTGNTIYF TGTGCCAGCAGCCCCCGGGGCCCTGGGACTGGAAACACCATATATTTT
TRBJ1-2 TRBV5-1 once TRBD1 CASSLTGMAENYGYTF TGCGCCAGCAGCCTGACAGGGATGGCAGAGAACTATGGCTACACCTTC
TRBJ2-3 TRBV7-6 once - CASSLRSGSGTDTQYF TGTGCCAGCAGCCTGCGTTCGGGGAGCGGCACAGATACGCAGTATTTT
TRBJ2-5 TRBV19 - TRBD2 CASSSRGLAGGNQETQYF TGTGCCAGTAGTTCGAGGGGACTAGCGGGGGGGAATCAAGAGACCCAGTACTTC
TRBJ1-6 TRBV10-2 - TRBD1 CASRDPGQFNSPLHF TGCGCCAGCCGGGATCCGGGACAGTTTAATTCACCCCTCCACTTT
TRBJ2-2 TRBV7-9 - - CASSLDRNTGELFF TGTGCCAGCAGCTTGGACAGAAACACCGGGGAGCTGTTTTTT
TRBJ1-1 TRBV5-1 - - CASSLEVAGGEAFF TGCGCCAGCAGCTTGGAAGTGGCTGGTGGGGAAGCTTTCTTT
TRBJ1-4 TRBV2 - TRBD1 CASGRDRTKEKLFF TGTGCCAGCGGCCGGGACAGGACCAAGGAAAAACTGTTTTTT
TRBJ1-4 TRBV28 - - CASSPGEPPQLFF TGTGCCAGCAGTCCAGGAGAGCCCCCACAACTGTTTTTT
TRBJ1-5 TRBV19 - TRBD1 CASSMYEGAYGQPQHF TGTGCCAGTAGTATGTATGAGGGGGCGTATGGTCAGCCCCAGCATTTT
TRBJ2-6 TRBV7-2 - - CASSLARSSGANVLTF TGTGCCAGCAGCTTAGCGAGGAGCTCTGGGGCCAACGTCCTGACTTTC
TRBJ2-7 TRBV6-5 - - CASSYDSSYEQYF TGTGCCAGCAGTTACGACAGCTCCTACGAGCAGTACTTC
TRBJ1-3 TRBV6-5 - TRBD1 CASRQGAGNTIYF TGTGCCAGCAGACAGGGGGCTGGAAACACCATATATTTT
TRBJ1-5 TRBV19 - - CASSASAGGWSNQPQHF TGTGCCAGTAGTGCCTCCGCGGGGGGCTGGAGCAATCAGCCCCAGCATTTT
TRBJ1-1 TRBV5-4 - - CASSRQGLNTEAFF TGTGCCAGCAGCCGGCAGGGGTTGAACACTGAAGCTTTCTTT
TRBJ2-3 TRBV2 - TRBD2 CASSEGTSAAGTQYF TGTGCCAGCAGTGAAGGGACTAGCGCGGCCGGAACGCAGTATTTT
TRBJ1-1 TRBV9 few - CASSVASPGMNTEAFF TGTGCCAGCAGCGTAGCGAGCCCGGGTATGAACACTGAAGCTTTCTTT
TRBJ1-3 TRBV2 - - CASSQSPGNTIYF TGTGCCAGCAGCCAGAGTCCCGGAAACACCATATATTTT
TRBJ1-6 TRBV7-9 - TRBD1 CASSIRTGSNNSPLHF TGTGCCAGCAGCATTCGGACAGGGAGCAATAATTCACCCCTCCACTTT